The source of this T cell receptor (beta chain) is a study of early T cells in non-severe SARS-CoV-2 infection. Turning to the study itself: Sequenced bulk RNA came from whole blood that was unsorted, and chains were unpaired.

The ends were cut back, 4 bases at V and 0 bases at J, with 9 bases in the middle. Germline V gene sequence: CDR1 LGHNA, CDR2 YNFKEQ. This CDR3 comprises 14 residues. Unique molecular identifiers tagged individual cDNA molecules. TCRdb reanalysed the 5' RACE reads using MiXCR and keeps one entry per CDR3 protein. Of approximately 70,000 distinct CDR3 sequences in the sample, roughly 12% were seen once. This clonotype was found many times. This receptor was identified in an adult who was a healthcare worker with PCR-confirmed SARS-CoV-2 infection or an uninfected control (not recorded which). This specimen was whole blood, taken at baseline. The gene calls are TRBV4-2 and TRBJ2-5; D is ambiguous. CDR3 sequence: CASSRSGYQETQYF. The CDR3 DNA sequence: TGTGCCAGCAGCCGCTCAGGCTACCAAGAGACCCAGTACTTC.